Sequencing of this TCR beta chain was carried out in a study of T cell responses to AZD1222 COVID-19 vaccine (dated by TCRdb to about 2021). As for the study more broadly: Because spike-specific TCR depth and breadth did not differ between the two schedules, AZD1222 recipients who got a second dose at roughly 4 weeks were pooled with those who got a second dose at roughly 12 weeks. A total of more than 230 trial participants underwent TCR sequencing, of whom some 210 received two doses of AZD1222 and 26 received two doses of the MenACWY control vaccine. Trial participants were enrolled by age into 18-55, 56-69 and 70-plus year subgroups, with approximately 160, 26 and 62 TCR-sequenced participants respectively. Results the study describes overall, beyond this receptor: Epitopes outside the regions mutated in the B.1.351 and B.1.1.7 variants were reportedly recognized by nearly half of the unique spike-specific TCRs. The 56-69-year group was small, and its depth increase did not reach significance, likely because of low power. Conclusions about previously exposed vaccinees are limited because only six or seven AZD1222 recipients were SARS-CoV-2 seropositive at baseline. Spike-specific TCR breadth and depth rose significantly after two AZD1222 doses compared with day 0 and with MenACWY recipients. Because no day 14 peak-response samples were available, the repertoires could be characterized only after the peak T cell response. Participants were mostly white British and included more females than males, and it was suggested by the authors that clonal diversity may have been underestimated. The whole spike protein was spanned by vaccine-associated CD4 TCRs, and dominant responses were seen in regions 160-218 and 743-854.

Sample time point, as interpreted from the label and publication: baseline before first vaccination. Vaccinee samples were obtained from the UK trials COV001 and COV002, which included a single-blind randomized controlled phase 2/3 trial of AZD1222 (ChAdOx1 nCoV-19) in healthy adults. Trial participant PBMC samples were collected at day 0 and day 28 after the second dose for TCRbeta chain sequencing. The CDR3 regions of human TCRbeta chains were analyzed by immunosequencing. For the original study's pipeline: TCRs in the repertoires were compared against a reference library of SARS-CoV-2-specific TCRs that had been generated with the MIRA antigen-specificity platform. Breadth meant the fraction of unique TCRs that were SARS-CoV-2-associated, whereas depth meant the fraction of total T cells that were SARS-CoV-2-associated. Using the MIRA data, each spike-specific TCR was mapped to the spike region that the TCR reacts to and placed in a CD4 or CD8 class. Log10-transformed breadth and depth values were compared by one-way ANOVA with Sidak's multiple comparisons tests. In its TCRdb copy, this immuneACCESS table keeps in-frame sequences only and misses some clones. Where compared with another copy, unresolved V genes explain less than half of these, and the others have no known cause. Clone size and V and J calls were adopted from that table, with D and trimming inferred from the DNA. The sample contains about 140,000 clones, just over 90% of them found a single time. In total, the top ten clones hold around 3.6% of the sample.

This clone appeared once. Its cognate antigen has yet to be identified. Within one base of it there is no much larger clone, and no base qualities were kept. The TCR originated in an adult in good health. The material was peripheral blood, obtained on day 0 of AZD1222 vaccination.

The DNA reads as follows: TGTGCCAGCAGCTTAAGCGGGATTGACACTGAAGCTTTCTTT. Its coded protein is CASSLSGIDTEAFF. The V gene is TRBV7-3 and the J gene is TRBJ1-1, with the identity of the D gene unclear. In the germline V gene, CDR1 corresponds to SGHTA and CDR2 to FQGTGA. Between the V and J ends, shortened by 1 base and 3 bases respectively, the junction contains 9 bases. The CDR3 measures 14 amino acids from cysteine to phenylalanine. The sequence is cut down to CDR3 DNA, 42 bases in frame from base 1.